These T cell receptor beta chains were read from a single sample in a study of cytomegalovirus exposure and HLA in healthy donors. Method: immunoSEQ multiplex PCR; TCRdb's copy keeps in-frame clones and lacks some. Here the sample spans under 120,000 clones, 79% being singletons. The sequenced material came from PBMCs. The receptors here all came from a woman aged 40 to 50 in good health and CMV-seronegative. Both conserved end residues are part of each CDR3. D genes are given only for firm matches. The size field is filled for only some rows; it gives once, few, many or a size class.

V gene	D gene	clone size	J gene	CDR3 DNA	CDR3 protein
TRBV5-4	TRBD2	NA	TRBJ2-7	TGTGCCAGCAGCTCGACTAGCGGGGGGCTCTACTCCTACGAGCAGTACTTC	CASSSTSGGLYSYEQYF
TRBV19	NA	NA	TRBJ1-5	TGTGCCAGTAGTATAGAGGGCGGGTTTCAGCCCCAGCATTTT	CASSIEGGFQPQHF
TRBV10-3	NA	NA	TRBJ2-3	TGTGCCAGCAAGACAGGAAGCACAGATACGCAGTATTTT	CASKTGSTDTQYF
TRBV6-1	TRBD1	NA	TRBJ1-1	TGTGCCAGCTCTTACAGGGGAGACACTGAAGCTTTCTTT	CASSYRGDTEAFF
TRBV2	NA	NA	TRBJ2-1	TGTGCCAGCAGTGCGGTCCGCGAGCAGTTCTTC	CASSAVREQFF
TRBV4-1	NA	NA	TRBJ1-1	TGCGCCAGCAGCCAAGATAAGGGGGTAAGGCGCACTGAAGCTTTCTTT	CASSQDKGVRRTEAFF
TRBV5-1	NA	few	TRBJ2-7	TGCGCCAGCAGCTTTACAGTCAGCGGATACGAGCAGTACTTC	CASSFTVSGYEQYF
TRBV11-3	NA	NA	TRBJ1-4	TGTGCCAGCAGCTTAGGGCAGGGGACGGATGAAAAACTGTTTTTT	CASSLGQGTDEKLFF
TRBV5-1	TRBD1	NA	TRBJ1-1	TGCGCCAGCAGCACATTCGGACAGGAAGAAGCTTTCTTT	CASSTFGQEEAFF
TRBV7-9	NA	NA	TRBJ2-2	TGTTCCAGCTCCGGGGGAACCGGGGAGCTGTTTTTT	CSSSGGTGELFF
TRBV4-2	TRBD2	NA	TRBJ2-7	TGTGCCAGCAGCCGTTTAGCGGGAGGGCCCGACTACGAGCAGTACTTC	CASSRLAGGPDYEQYF
TRBV7-6	TRBD1	NA	TRBJ1-1	TGTGCCAGCAGCTTAGGGACAGGGGGGAACACTGAAGCTTTCTTT	CASSLGTGGNTEAFF
TRBV28	TRBD1	few	TRBJ1-1	TGTGCCAGCAGGCTTCAGGGGGCTGAAGCTTTCTTT	CASRLQGAEAFF
TRBV6-1	TRBD2	NA	TRBJ2-7	TGTGCCAGCAGTGCTAGCGGGGGGACCTACGAGCAGTACTTC	CASSASGGTYEQYF
TRBV5-1	TRBD1	few	TRBJ2-7	TGCGCCAGCAGCTGGACCGGGACAGGGGCCTACGAGCAGTACTTC	CASSWTGTGAYEQYF
TRBV28	TRBD1	NA	TRBJ2-7	TGTGCCAGCGGGACAGGGGTGGGCTCCTACGAGCAGTACTTC	CASGTGVGSYEQYF
TRBV6-1	NA	NA	TRBJ1-1	TGTGCCAGCAATGCGGCAGGGGCAGACACTGAAGCTTTCTTT	CASNAAGADTEAFF
TRBV2	TRBD2	NA	TRBJ2-7	TGTGCCAGCAGTCCACTAGCGGGGGCCTCCTACGAGCAGTACTTC	CASSPLAGASYEQYF
TRBV11-2	TRBD2	NA	TRBJ2-7	TGTGCCAGCAGCCCATTCCGACTAGCGAATAGCTCCTACGAGCAGTACTTC	CASSPFRLANSSYEQYF
TRBV6-5	TRBD1	NA	TRBJ2-3	TGTGCCAGCAAGACCAGGGGGCAAGGCACAGATACGCAGTATTTT	CASKTRGQGTDTQYF
TRBV6-4	TRBD1	NA	TRBJ2-3	TGTGCCAGCAGTTACAGGGGGCAGGCCACAGATACGCAGTATTTT	CASSYRGQATDTQYF
TRBV7-8	TRBD1	NA	TRBJ2-7	TGTGCCAGCAGCGGATCGGACAGGGGGTTCCAGTACGAGCAGTACTTC	CASSGSDRGFQYEQYF
TRBV19	TRBD2	NA	TRBJ2-7	TGTGCCAGTAGTCTCTCTAGCGGGAACTACGAGCAGTACTTC	CASSLSSGNYEQYF
TRBV11-2	NA	NA	TRBJ2-2	TGTGCCAGCAGCTTGGCAGGGGCGCGGTACACCGGGGAGCTGTTTTTT	CASSLAGARYTGELFF
TRBV27	NA	NA	TRBJ1-2	TGTGCCAGCAGTTCATTGGCTGCTAACTATGGCTACACCTTC	CASSSLAANYGYTF
TRBV6-5	NA	NA	TRBJ2-3	TGTGCCAGCAGCACAGGTGGGGTAAAGGGGGATACGCAGTATTTT	CASSTGGVKGDTQYF
TRBV4-1	NA	NA	TRBJ1-2	TGCGCCAGCAGCCAAGCCTTGATTCGAGGGTCAGGGGTCAACTATGGCTACACCTTC	CASSQALIRGSGVNYGYTF
TRBV7-2	TRBD1	NA	TRBJ1-3	TGTGCCAGCAGCTTAAGGGGACAGGGGGCTGGAAACACCATATATTTT	CASSLRGQGAGNTIYF
TRBV2	TRBD1	once	TRBJ2-5	TGTGCCAGCAGAGGTAACAGGGGATGGACAGAGACCCAGTACTTC	CASRGNRGWTETQYF
TRBV10-3	NA	few	TRBJ2-1	TGTGCCATCAGTGAGTCGGACAGAAAAGGCTACAATGAGCAGTTCTTC	CAISESDRKGYNEQFF
TRBV5-4	TRBD2	NA	TRBJ2-2	TGTGCCAGCAGCTTGGTGGGTAGCGGGACCGGGGAGCTGTTTTTT	CASSLVGSGTGELFF
TRBV9	NA	NA	TRBJ1-3	TGTGCCAGCAGCCCCGACGGAGACTCTGGAAACACCATATATTTT	CASSPDGDSGNTIYF
TRBV7-9	NA	NA	TRBJ2-7	TGTGCCAGCAGCATATACGGGACAATAGACGACGAGCAGTACTTC	CASSIYGTIDDEQYF
TRBV21-1	NA	once	TRBJ1-1	TGTGCCAGCAGCCACCTGGACAGGGGCGTTGGAAACACTGAAGCTTTCTTT	CASSHLDRGVGNTEAFF
TRBV19	TRBD2	NA	TRBJ2-1	TGTGCCAGTAGTCGTCGGGAGGGCCGTGGTGAGCAGTTCTTC	CASSRREGRGEQFF
TRBV5-1	NA	NA	TRBJ1-2	TGCGCCAGCAGCGACTCTGGGAGGGGATACTATGGCTACACCTTC	CASSDSGRGYYGYTF
TRBV5-4	NA	NA	TRBJ1-1	TGTGCCAGCAGCTTGGACAGGAACACTGAAGCTTTCTTT	CASSLDRNTEAFF
TRBV7-9	TRBD1	NA	TRBJ1-2	TGTTCCAGCAGCTCCGGGACAGGGGGCAGCTATGGCTACACCTTC	CSSSSGTGGSYGYTF
TRBV7-2	NA	few	TRBJ2-1	TGTGCCAGCAGCCCCCAGGGGGGAGGAGGCTCCTACAATGAGCAGTTCTTC	CASSPQGGGGSYNEQFF
TRBV5-4	TRBD2	NA	TRBJ2-3	TGTGCCAGCAGCTTGGGGCCAGTAGCGGAGCGGGGAGATACGCAGTATTTT	CASSLGPVAERGDTQYF
TRBV18	TRBD1	NA	TRBJ1-2	TGTGCCAGCTCATCATTAAACCAAGGGACAGGGAGTACCTTC	CASSSLNQGTGSTF
TRBV15	TRBD1	NA	TRBJ1-2	TGTGCCACGAGCCAGGGGGCCGATTTGTTGGTGACCTTC	CATSQGADLLVTF
TRBV7-8	NA	few	TRBJ1-4	TGTGCCAGCAGCTCCACCTCCCCTAATCGGGAAAAACTGTTTTTT	CASSSTSPNREKLFF
TRBV28	NA	few	TRBJ1-2	TGTGCCAGCACCCAACGGGGGGGCGCGGGCTATGGCTACACCTTC	CASTQRGGAGYGYTF
TRBV19	TRBD1	NA	TRBJ1-2	TGTGCCACCAGGGGGGACAACTATGGCTACACCTTC	CATRGDNYGYTF
TRBV7-9	NA	NA	TRBJ2-3	TGTGCCAGCAGCTTAGACTCGCTCGGAGATACGCAGTATTTT	CASSLDSLGDTQYF
TRBV19	TRBD1	NA	TRBJ2-5	TGTGCCAGTAGTAACCGACAGGGGGCAAGGGAGACCCAGTACTTC	CASSNRQGARETQYF
TRBV5-1	NA	NA	TRBJ1-2	TGCGCCAGCAGCTTTGATCCCCCCAGGGGCTACACCTTC	CASSFDPPRGYTF
TRBV7-2	NA	NA	TRBJ1-1	TGTGCCAGCAGCTTAGCAGGGGGTGGTGAAGCTTTCTTT	CASSLAGGGEAFF
TRBV5-4	TRBD2	few	TRBJ2-1	TGTGCCAGCAGCTCCACCGGAGTAGCGGGAGGGGAGCAGTTCTTC	CASSSTGVAGGEQFF
TRBV27	NA	NA	TRBJ2-7	TGTGCCAGCAGTCAAGACAGCTCCTACGAGCAGTACTTC	CASSQDSSYEQYF
TRBV19	NA	NA	TRBJ1-1	TGTGCCAGTAGGGGGACTGGGCAGGCCGGGGAGGCTTTCTTT	CASRGTGQAGEAFF
TRBV9	NA	NA	TRBJ2-1	TGTGCCAGCAGCGTAGAGGGTAGCGGCTCCTACAATGAGCAGTTCTTC	CASSVEGSGSYNEQFF
TRBV7-2	TRBD1	once	TRBJ2-5	TGTGCCAGCAGTCCAACAGGGGGCGAGACCCAGTACTTC	CASSPTGGETQYF
TRBV28	NA	NA	TRBJ2-4	TGTGCCAGCAGTTCTCCTTCCCTGGGACTCCTAGCCAAAAACATTCAGTACTTC	CASSSPSLGLLAKNIQYF
TRBV9	NA	NA	TRBJ1-3	TGTGCCAGCAGCGTAGGAGTTACAGGGAGATTGAACACCATATATTTT	CASSVGVTGRLNTIYF
TRBV6-1	TRBD1	NA	TRBJ1-2	TGTGCCAGTGCCCGGACAGGAGAGAACTATGGCTACACCTTC	CASARTGENYGYTF